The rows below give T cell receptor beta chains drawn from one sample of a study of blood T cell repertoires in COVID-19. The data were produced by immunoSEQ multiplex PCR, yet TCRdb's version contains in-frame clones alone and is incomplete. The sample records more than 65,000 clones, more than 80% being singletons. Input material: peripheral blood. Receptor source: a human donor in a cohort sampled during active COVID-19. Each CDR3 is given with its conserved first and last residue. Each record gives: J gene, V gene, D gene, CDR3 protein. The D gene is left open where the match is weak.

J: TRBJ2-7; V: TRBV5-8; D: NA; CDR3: CASSGRRSYEQYF
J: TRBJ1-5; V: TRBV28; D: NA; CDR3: CASRPGSKNQPQHF
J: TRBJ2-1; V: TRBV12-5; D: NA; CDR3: CASGMETGSYNEQFF
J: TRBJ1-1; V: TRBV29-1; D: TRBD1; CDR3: CSARQGIRSTEAFF
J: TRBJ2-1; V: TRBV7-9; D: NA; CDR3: CASSLGWGVNEQFF
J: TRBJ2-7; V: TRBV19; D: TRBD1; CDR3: CASSIVSGQGAYEQYF
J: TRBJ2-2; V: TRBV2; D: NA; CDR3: CASSGTGDGELFF
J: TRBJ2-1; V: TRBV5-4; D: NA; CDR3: CASSLGGAASYNEQFF
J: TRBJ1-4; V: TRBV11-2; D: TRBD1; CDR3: CATAIPGQGKKLFF
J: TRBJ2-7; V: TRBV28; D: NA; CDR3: CASSPWARGGLHEQYF
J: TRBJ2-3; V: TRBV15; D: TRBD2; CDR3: CATSRTAASGRAGDTQYF
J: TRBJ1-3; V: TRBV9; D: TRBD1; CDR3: CASSSGVGTVRNTIYF
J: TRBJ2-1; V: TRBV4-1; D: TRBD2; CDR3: CASSQGRGLADDYNEQFF
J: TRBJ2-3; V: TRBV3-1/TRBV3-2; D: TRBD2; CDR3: CASTPGSQRGTFTDTQYF
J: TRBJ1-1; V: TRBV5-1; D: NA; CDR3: CASSLALQPTEEAFF
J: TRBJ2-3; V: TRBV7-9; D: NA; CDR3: CASSDSQLRTDTQYF
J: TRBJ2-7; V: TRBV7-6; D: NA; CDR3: CASSPQGSPEQYF
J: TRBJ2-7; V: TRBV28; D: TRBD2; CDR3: CASSRPSSGSYEQYF
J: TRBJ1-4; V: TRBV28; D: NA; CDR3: CASSLRGSGNEKLFF
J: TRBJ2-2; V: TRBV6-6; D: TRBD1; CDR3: CASQTGGGTGELFF
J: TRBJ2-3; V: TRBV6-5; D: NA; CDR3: CASSPVGVTDTQYF
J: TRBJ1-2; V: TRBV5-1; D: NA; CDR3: CASSLATENYGYTF
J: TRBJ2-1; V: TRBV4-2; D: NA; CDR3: CASSQEVSWYEQFF
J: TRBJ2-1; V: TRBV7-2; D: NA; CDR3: CASSLAGVSYNEQFF
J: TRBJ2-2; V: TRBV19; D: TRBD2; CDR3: CASSSGLAGGPTTGELFF
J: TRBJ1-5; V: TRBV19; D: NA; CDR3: CASSILGDSNQPQHF
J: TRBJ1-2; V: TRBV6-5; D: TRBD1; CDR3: CASSRAGQGHGYTF
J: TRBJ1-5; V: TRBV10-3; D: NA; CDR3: CAISDQTVSSNQPQHF
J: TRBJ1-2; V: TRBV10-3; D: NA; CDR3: CAISESGIHGYTF
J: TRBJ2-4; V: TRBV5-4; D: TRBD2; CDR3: CASSFWVGGGENIQYF
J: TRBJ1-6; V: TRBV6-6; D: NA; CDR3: CASSYADRSASPLHF
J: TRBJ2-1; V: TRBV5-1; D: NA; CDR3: CASSAGGLLPNEQFF
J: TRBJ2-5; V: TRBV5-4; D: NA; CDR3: CASSARAQETQYF
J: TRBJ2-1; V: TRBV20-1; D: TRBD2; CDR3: CSASPLAGGPHEQFF
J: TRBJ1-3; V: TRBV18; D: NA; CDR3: CASSPPGTGSGNTIYF
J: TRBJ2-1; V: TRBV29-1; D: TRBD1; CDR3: CSDGQGADEQFF
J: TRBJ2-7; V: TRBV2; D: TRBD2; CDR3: CASGRDYEQYF
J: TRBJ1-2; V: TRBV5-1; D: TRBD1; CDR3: CASSSPTGDYGYTF
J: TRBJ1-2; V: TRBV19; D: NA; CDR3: CASLRGITYGYTF
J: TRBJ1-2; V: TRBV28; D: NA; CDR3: CASSLLLMGYTF
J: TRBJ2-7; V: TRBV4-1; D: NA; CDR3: CASSQDFAGASYEQYF